These T cell receptor beta chains were read from a single sample in a study of T cells in Graves' hyperthyroidism and ophthalmopathy. TCRdb redid the calling of the multiplex PCR reads with MiXCR, one entry per CDR3 protein. Here the sample spans under 250,000 distinct CDR3 sequences, 17% being singletons. Sequenced: blood. The receptors were gathered from a man aged 45-65 years with Graves' hyperthyroidism. Both conserved end residues are part of each CDR3. A D gene is named only where the DNA matches it firmly. Some rows mark clone size as missing; the rest say once, few, many or name a class of expanded clone.

. 18 TRBJ2-5 TRBV6-6 few CASSYRGGAFLNQETQYF TGTGCCAGCAGTTATCGAGGGGGGGCGTTTTTAAATCAAGAGACCCAGTACTTC
TRBD2 16 TRBJ2-1 TRBV12-3/TRBV12-4 many CASSLISGRTYNEQFF TGTGCCAGCAGCCTCATTAGCGGGAGAACCTACAATGAGCAGTTCTTC
TRBD2 14 TRBJ2-5 TRBV20-1 . CSAGVLAGEETQYF TGCAGTGCCGGAGTACTAGCGGGAGAAGAGACCCAGTACTTC
. 12 TRBJ2-4 TRBV6-1 . CASSLGGNIQYF TGTGCCAGCAGTTTAGGGGGAAACATTCAGTACTTC
. 15 TRBJ1-6 TRBV6-1 . CASSDLGGRNSPLHF TGTGCCAGCAGTGATCTTGGGGGGCGGAATTCACCCCTCCACTTT
. 15 TRBJ2-3 TRBV7-2 many CASSLNPQGTDTQYF TGTGCCAGCAGCTTAAATCCGCAAGGCACAGATACGCAGTATTTT
TRBD1 16 TRBJ2-7 TRBV7-2 many CASSPGQGRRSYEQYF TGTGCCAGCAGCCCGGGACAGGGGAGAAGGTCCTACGAGCAGTACTTC
. 15 TRBJ2-3 TRBV5-1 . CASSLETRSTDTQYF TGCGCCAGCAGCTTGGAGACTAGGAGCACAGATACGCAGTATTTT
. 14 TRBJ2-5 TRBV11-3 many CASSPDYSKETQYF TGTGCCAGCAGCCCAGACTACTCAAAAGAGACCCAGTACTTC
. 13 TRBJ2-1 TRBV7-3 . CASSLFLGGEQFF TGTGCCAGCAGCTTGTTCCTCGGGGGTGAGCAGTTCTTC
TRBD1 14 TRBJ1-2 TRBV4-3 few CASSQATGIYGYTF TGCGCCAGCAGCCAGGCGACAGGGATCTATGGCTACACCTTC
TRBD2 15 TRBJ2-3 TRBV20-1 many CSAKRAGGVTDTQYF TGCAGTGCGAAGAGAGCGGGAGGAGTCACAGATACGCAGTATTTT
TRBD2 16 TRBJ2-2 TRBV2 many CASRLSAAGGGGELFF TGTGCCAGCCGCCTTTCGGCAGCGGGAGGAGGTGGGGAGCTGTTTTTT
. 15 TRBJ1-2 TRBV6-8 few CASSYRDNPSYGYTF TGTGCCAGCAGTTACCGAGACAACCCAAGCTATGGCTACACCTTC
TRBD2 13 TRBJ2-3 TRBV28 many CASRIAGADTQYF TGTGCCAGCAGGATAGCGGGAGCGGATACGCAGTATTTT
TRBD2 15 TRBJ2-3 TRBV2 . CASTRTSGVTDTQYF TGTGCCAGCACCCGGACTAGCGGGGTCACAGATACGCAGTATTTT
TRBD1 17 TRBJ1-2 TRBV3-1 many CASSRDRGMRLNYGYTF TGTGCCAGCAGCCGGGACAGGGGTATGAGGCTTAACTATGGCTACACCTTC
TRBD1 18 TRBJ2-1 TRBV7-6 . CASSLYLVDRGYGNEQFF TGTGCCAGCAGCCTCTACCTGGTGGACAGGGGATACGGCAATGAGCAGTTCTTC
. 12 TRBJ2-5 TRBV6-1 many CASSRYGETQYF TGTGCCAGCAGTCGATATGGAGAGACCCAGTACTTC
. 14 TRBJ2-7 TRBV5-1 few CASSLDRTFSEQYF TGCGCCAGCAGCTTGGATAGGACATTCTCCGAGCAGTACTTC
TRBD1 14 TRBJ2-7 TRBV6-1 . CASRDRAGTYEQYF TGTGCCAGCAGGGACAGGGCGGGGACTTACGAGCAGTACTTC
. 16 TRBJ2-3 TRBV4-1 . CASSQGPWGSTDTQYF TGCGCCAGCAGCCAAGGTCCGTGGGGGAGCACAGATACGCAGTATTTT
TRBD1 13 TRBJ2-3 TRBV28 many CASTDRVADTQYF TGTGCCAGCACGGACAGGGTGGCAGATACGCAGTATTTT
. 15 TRBJ2-5 TRBV6-1 few CASSVKGGEQETQYF TGTGCCAGCAGTGTCAAAGGCGGGGAGCAAGAGACCCAGTACTTC
. 12 TRBJ1-1 TRBV20-1 few CSAPPRTTEAFF TGCAGTGCCCCTCCCAGGACCACTGAAGCTTTCTTT
. 18 TRBJ1-4 TRBV12-5 . CASGLVSFARTGTEKLFF TGTGCTAGTGGTTTGGTATCCTTCGCCCGAACCGGGACTGAAAAACTGTTTTTT
TRBD2 16 TRBJ2-1 TRBV6-1 many CASSLWAGEFGNEQFF TGTGCCAGCAGTCTTTGGGCGGGAGAATTCGGCAATGAGCAGTTCTTC
. 14 TRBJ2-7 TRBV12-3/TRBV12-4 many CASSHFDSPYEQYF TGTGCCAGCAGTCATTTCGACAGTCCCTACGAGCAGTACTTC
. 14 TRBJ1-6 TRBV7-8 many CASAKGGGGSPLHF TGTGCCAGCGCGAAGGGGGGTGGGGGTTCACCCCTCCACTTT
. 13 TRBJ1-5 TRBV30 . CAWSGTGNQPQHF TGTGCCTGGTCCGGGACGGGCAATCAGCCCCAGCATTTT
. 16 TRBJ2-4 TRBV28 few CASSTFRALAKNIQYF TGTGCCAGCAGCACCTTTAGGGCGTTAGCCAAAAACATTCAGTACTTC
. 14 TRBJ2-5 TRBV28 . CASSLRSYQETQYF TGTGCCAGCAGTTTAAGGAGTTACCAAGAGACCCAGTACTTC
TRBD2 17 TRBJ2-1 TRBV20-1 . CSATPFTGLAHYNEQFF TGCAGTGCCACTCCTTTTACGGGACTAGCGCACTACAATGAGCAGTTCTTC
. 15 TRBJ1-5 TRBV28 many CASHSLSGGNQPQHF TGTGCCAGCCACAGTTTATCAGGGGGCAATCAGCCCCAGCATTTT
. 14 TRBJ2-5 TRBV10-2 . CASSHSVAQETQYF TGCGCCAGCAGCCACTCGGTAGCGCAAGAGACCCAGTACTTC